The sample holds a few counts of the clone carrying this TCR beta chain. Its specificity is not known. The entry originates in a study of OX40 agonist ivuxolimab in advanced cancers. Findings of the study overall: CD8+ T cells were the subset that, on average, had more expanded clones than CD4+. The antigen specificity of the peripheral T cells (those that were expanded) was not determined.

Here immunoSEQ multiplex PCR was the method, and the copy in TCRdb shows in-frame clones only, minus some. The data hold 45,000 to 55,000 clones, with 80% to 90% observed a single time. The CDR3 loop spans 16 amino acids. The germline CDR1 and CDR2 sequences are MGHDK and SYGVNS. Trimming cost V 3 bases and J 1 base, with 13 bases left between them. The receptor was isolated from an adult with an advanced solid tumor such as melanoma, head and neck, liver or kidney cancer. Here the sequenced sample was CD4+ or CD8+ T cells sorted from blood, taken in a trial of the OX40 agonist ivuxolimab. The V gene is TRBV25-1, the J gene TRBJ2-4; tentatively, D is TRBD1 (5 bases). CDR3 in DNA: TGTGCCAGCAGTGACAGGGTTGGTCGGGCCAAAAACATTCAGTACTTC. This sequence encodes CASSDRVGRAKNIQYF.